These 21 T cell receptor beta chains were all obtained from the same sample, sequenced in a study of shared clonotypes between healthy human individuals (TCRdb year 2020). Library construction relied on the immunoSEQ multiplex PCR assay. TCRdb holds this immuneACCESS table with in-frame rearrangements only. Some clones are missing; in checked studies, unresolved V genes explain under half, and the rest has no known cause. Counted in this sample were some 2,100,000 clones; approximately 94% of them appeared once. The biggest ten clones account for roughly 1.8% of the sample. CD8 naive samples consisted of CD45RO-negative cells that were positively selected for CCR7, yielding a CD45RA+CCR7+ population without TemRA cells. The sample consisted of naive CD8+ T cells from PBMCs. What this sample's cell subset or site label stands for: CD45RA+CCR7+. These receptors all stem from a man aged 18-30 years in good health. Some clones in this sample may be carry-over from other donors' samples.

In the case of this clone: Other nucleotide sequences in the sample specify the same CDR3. The CDR3 loop reads CASSLAGGTGELFF. CDR3 bases: TGTGCCAGCAGTCTCGCAGGGGGCACCGGGGAGCTGTTTTTT. This rearrangement joins TRBV27 to TRBJ2-2; 7 positions agree with TRBD1. CDR1 is MNHEY and CDR2 is SMNVEV in the germline V gene (reference sequence). Trimming removed 5 bases from V and 4 bases from J; junction bases left unmatched: 4. There are 14 residues in the CDR3.

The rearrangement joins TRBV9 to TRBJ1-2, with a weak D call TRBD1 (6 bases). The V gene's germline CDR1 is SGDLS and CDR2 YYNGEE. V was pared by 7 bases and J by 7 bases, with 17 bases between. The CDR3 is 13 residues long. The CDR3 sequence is CASGGVGATGYTF. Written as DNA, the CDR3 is TGTGCCAGCGGGGGAGTGGGGGCGACTGGCTACACCTTC.

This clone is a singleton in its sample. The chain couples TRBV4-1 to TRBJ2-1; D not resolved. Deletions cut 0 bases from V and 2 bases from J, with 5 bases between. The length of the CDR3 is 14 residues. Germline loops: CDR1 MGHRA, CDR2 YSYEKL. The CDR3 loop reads CASSQEEPYNEQFF. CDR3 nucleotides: TGCGCCAGCAGCCAAGAAGAACCCTACAATGAGCAGTTCTTC.

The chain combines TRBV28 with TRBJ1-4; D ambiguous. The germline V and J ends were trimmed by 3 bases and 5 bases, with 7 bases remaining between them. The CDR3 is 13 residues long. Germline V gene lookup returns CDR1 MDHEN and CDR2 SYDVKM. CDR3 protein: CASSLLLNEKLFF. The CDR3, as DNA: TGTGCCAGCAGTTTGTTACTAAATGAAAAACTGTTTTTT.

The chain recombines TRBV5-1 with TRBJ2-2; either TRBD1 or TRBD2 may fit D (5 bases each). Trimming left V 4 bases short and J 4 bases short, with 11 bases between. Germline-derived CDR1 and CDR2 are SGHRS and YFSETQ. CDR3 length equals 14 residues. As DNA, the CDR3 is TGCGCCAGCAGCATCCGGGACCTCACCGGGGAGCTGTTTTTT. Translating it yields CASSIRDLTGELFF.

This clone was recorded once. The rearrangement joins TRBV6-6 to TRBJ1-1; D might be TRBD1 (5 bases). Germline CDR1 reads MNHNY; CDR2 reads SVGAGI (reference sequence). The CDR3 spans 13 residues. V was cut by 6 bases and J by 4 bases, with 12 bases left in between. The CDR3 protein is CASSPGLSTEAFF. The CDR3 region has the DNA TGTGCCAGCAGCCCAGGGCTTAGCACTGAAGCTTTCTTT.

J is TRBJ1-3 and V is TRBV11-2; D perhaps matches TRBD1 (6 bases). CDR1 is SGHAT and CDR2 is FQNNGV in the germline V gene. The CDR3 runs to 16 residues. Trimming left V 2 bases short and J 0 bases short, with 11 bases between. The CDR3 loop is CASSLRGSSSGNTIYF. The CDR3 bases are TGTGCCAGCAGCTTAAGGGGGAGCAGCTCTGGAAACACCATATATTTT.

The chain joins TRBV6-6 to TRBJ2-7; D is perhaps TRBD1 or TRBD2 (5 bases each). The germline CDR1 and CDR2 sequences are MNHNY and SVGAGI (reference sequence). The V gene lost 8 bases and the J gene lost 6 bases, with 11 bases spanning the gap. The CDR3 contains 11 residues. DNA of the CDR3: TGTGCCAGCGAGGGGATGGGCGAGCAGTACTTC. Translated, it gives CASEGMGEQYF.

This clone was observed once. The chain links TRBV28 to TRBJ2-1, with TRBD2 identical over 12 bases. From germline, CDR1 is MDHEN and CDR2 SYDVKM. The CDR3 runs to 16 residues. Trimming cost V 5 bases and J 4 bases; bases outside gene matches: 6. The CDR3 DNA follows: TGTGCCAGCAGTCGCCGGACTAGCGGGGTTTACAATGAGCAGTTCTTC. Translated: CASSRRTSGVYNEQFF.

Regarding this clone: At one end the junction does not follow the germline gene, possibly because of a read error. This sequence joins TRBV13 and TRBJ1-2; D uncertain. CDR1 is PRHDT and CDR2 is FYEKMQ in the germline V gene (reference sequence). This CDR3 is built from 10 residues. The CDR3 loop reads CASNQIASHF. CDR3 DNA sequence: TGTGCCAGCAACCAAATAGCCTCTCACTTC. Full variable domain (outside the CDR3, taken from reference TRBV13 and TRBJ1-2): AAGVIQSPRHLIKEKRETATLKCYPIPRHDTVYWYQQGPGQDPQFLISFYEKMQSDKGSIPDRFSAQQFSDYHSELNMSSLELGDSALYFCASNQIASHFGSGTRLTVV.

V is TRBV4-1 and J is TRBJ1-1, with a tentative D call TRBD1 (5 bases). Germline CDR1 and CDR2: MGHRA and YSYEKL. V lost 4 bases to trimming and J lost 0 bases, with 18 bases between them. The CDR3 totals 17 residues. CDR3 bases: TGCGCCAGCAGCCTCTGGACACAAAAAACCATGAACACTGAAGCTTTCTTT. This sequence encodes CASSLWTQKTMNTEAFF.

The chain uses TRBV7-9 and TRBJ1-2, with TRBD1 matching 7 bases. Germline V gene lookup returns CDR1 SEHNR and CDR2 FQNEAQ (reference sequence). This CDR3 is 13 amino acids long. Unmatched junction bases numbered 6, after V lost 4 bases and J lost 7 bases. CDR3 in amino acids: CASSSEGASGYTF. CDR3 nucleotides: TGTGCCAGCAGCTCAGAGGGGGCGAGTGGCTACACCTTC.

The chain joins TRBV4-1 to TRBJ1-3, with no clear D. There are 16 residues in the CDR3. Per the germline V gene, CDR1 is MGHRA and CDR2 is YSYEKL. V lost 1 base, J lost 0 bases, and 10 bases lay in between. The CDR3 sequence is CASSQAPTFSGNTIYF. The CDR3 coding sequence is TGCGCCAGCAGCCAAGCCCCCACCTTCTCTGGAAACACCATATATTTT.

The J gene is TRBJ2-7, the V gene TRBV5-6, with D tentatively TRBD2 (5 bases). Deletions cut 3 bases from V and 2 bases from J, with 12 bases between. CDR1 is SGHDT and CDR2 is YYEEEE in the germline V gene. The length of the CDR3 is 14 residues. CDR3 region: CASSSSSGTYEQYF. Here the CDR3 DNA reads TGTGCCAGCAGCTCTTCTTCGGGAACCTACGAGCAGTACTTC.

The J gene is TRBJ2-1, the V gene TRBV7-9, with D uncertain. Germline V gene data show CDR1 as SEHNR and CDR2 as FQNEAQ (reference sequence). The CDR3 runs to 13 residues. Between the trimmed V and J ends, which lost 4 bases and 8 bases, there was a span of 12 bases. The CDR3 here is CASSSLNLYEQFF. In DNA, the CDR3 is TGTGCCAGCAGCTCACTTAACTTGTATGAGCAGTTCTTC.

Here the CDR3 reads CASSPSRGAYEQYF. The CDR3 nucleotides are TGTGCCAGCAGCCCAAGTCGGGGGGCCTACGAGCAGTACTTC. V and J are TRBV11-2 and TRBJ2-7; the match to TRBD2 covers 7 bases. V lost 5 bases and J lost 2; bases outside the gene matches: 6. This CDR3 is 14 amino acids long. Germline-derived CDR1 and CDR2 are SGHAT and FQNNGV.

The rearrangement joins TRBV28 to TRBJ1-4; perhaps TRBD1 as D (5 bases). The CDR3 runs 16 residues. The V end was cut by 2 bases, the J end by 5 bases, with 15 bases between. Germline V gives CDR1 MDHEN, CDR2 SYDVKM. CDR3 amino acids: CASSLAESWTNEKLFF. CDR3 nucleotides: TGTGCCAGCAGTTTAGCGGAGAGCTGGACAAATGAAAAACTGTTTTTT.

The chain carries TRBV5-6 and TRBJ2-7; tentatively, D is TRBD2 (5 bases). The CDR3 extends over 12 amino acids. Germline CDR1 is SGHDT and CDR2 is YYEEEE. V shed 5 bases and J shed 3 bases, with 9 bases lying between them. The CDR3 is CASSRGIYEQYF. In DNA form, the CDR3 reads TGTGCCAGCAGTCGAGGGATCTACGAGCAGTACTTC.

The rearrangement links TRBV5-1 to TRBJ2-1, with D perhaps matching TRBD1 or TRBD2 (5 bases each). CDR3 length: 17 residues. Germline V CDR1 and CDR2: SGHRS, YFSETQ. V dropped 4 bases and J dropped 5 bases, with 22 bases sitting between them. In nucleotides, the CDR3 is TGCGCCAGCAGCCTAAACCGGGGACCGATGGGGCACAATGAGCAGTTCTTC. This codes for CASSLNRGPMGHNEQFF.

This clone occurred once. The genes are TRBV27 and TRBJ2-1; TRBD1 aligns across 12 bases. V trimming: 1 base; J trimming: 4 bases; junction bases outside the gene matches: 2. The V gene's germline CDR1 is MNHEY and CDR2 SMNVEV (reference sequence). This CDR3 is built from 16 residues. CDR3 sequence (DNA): TGTGCCAGCAGTTTATGGGACAGGGGGCAATACAATGAGCAGTTCTTC. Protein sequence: CASSLWDRGQYNEQFF.

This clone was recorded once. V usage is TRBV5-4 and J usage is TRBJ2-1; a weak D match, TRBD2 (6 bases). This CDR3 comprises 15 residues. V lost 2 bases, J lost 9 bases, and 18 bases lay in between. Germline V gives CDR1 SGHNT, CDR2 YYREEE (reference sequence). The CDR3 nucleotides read TGTGCCAGCAGCTTCTGGACTACGGCCTCTGGTGAGCAGTTCTTC. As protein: CASSFWTTASGEQFF.